The present entry profiles one T cell receptor (beta chain) with its context. By share, this clone ranks as medium-sized (0.01 to 0.1%). Which antigen it targets is not known. Nothing much larger sits one base from this clone, and base qualities are not available. Other DNA sequences from this sample encode an identical CDR3 as well. V lost 0 bases and J lost 6 bases; the stretch between them is 11 bases long. The CDR3, from cysteine to phenylalanine, totals 14 residues. The CDR3 DNA has 42 bases and is translated from base 1. The germline V gene encodes CDR1 LGHDT and CDR2 YNNKEL (reference sequence). Participants in the prospective study were aged roughly 18 to 100 years, lived in some 24 United States geographic areas, and enrolled through a virtual design. In the prospective study, cohorts were assigned on the basis of participant-reported clinical history obtained from a screening survey and a study questionnaire. For ImmuneRACE Cohort 3, a participant was defined as recovered based on two consecutive negative NP/OP PCR tests, clearance by a healthcare professional, or resolution of symptoms. Mobile phlebotomists in the prospective study collected whole blood, serum and a nasopharyngeal or oropharyngeal swab from every participant. Participants in the prospective study had the option to provide additional blood draws and questionnaires over an approximately 2-month period. Before DNA extraction, prospective study blood samples were shipped either frozen or at room temperature.

This entry is derived from a study of blood T cell repertoires in COVID-19 (TCRdb year 2020). Turning to the overall study: The collaborator samples originated in the United States, Italy and Spain and spanned the acute and convalescent phases of COVID-19. The prospective study material was composed of cDNA or gDNA derived from T cells, B-cell-depleted T cells, or PBMCs. Deeply sampled blood TCRbeta repertoires from subjects exposed to, actively infected with, or recovered from COVID-19 were included in the dataset. The repertoires were made available in a free public database intended to serve as a resource for research on the immune response to SARS-CoV-2. The samples were drawn from two sources: the first 160 participants of the ongoing ImmuneRACE study, and 1,200 or so subjects contributed by 6 global collaborators. Sample metadata almost always included a de-identified subject ID, COVID-19 status, age in years and sex. Where HLA class I and class II types were available, the types were taken from metadata supplied by the sample provider, not from assay-based typing.

The immunoSEQ Assay, a bias-controlled multiplex PCR, was used to amplify TCRbeta CDR3 regions from genomic DNA. In the authors' own workflow: Within the assay, amplification of reference gene primers was used to estimate how many nucleated cells each sample contained. Sequence reads were collapsed and filtered to measure the absolute abundance of every unique TCRbeta CDR3 rearrangement. For each sample, productive Simpson clonality was calculated as the square root of Simpson's diversity index over productive rearrangements. Imported from immuneACCESS, the table was reduced by TCRdb to in-frame sequences with V and J called. These copies leave out some clones; in studies compared against another copy, an unresolved V gene accounts for under half, and the cause of the remainder is not known. For V, J and clone size, that table is used; D and trimming come from the DNA. The sample table holds roughly 150,000 clones, of which around 82% were seen once. The ten largest clones represent 15% to 20% of the sample.

What the work shows at the level of the full study, not this receptor alone: How much clinical and demographic metadata was included differed by source and by participant, and the metadata was provided uncurated.

This TCR came from a man aged 60 to 69 who had recovered from COVID-19. Sequencing was done on a sample of PBMCs or T cells enriched from blood (not recorded which). Recombination connected TRBV3-1 (or the pseudogene TRBV3-2) to TRBJ1-2; too little of a D gene remains to name it. The sequence in DNA is TGTGCCAGCAGCCAAGATCTCGGAGCGGATGGCTACACCTTC. Translation gives CASSQDLGADGYTF.